This section outlines one T cell receptor (beta chain) sequence together with its context. Its antigen is undetermined. This CDR3 has 13 amino acids. CDR1 is DFQATT, CDR2 SNEGSKA, per germline (reference sequence). The V segment lost 3 bases and the J segment 6 bases; nucleotides outside the gene matches: 4. The sample belongs to a study of T cells in Graves' hyperthyroidism and ophthalmopathy. On the study more broadly: Peripheral blood collection took place at initial diagnosis, before any treatment. Study-wide results and limits: The authors' 13 V-J model separated ophthalmopathy from stable hyperthyroidism. Clonotypes that were expanded in thyroid above 0.001 mostly appeared in blood too.

What was amplified from RNA transcripts were TCR beta CDR3 regions. TCR CDR3 underwent first-round RT-PCR with the HTBI primer set. TCRdb passed the multiplex PCR reads through MiXCR, listing each CDR3 protein once. The sample gives a few hundred thousand distinct CDR3 sequences, approximately 15% of which show up once; approximately 14% is in the top ten. The source material was blood. V and J are TRBV20-1 and TRBJ2-2, with 7 bases lining up with TRBD2. This clonotype was obtained from a woman aged 18-29 years with Graves' hyperthyroidism. In nucleotides, the CDR3 is TGCAGTGCTAGTCGCGGGAGATCCGGGGAGCTGTTTTTT. The encoded protein is CSASRGRSGELFF.